Listed below are T cell receptor beta chains from one sample, sequenced in a study of blood T cell repertoires in COVID-19. Sequencing was performed with immunoSEQ multiplex PCR; in TCRdb, only in-frame clones are kept and a portion is missing. The sample holds approximately 310,000 clones, more than 75% seen once. Sequenced material: peripheral blood. The receptors stem from a woman aged 45 to 65 who had recovered from COVID-19. The CDR3 runs from the conserved cysteine through the conserved F or W. Each record gives: D gene, J gene, clone size, V gene, CDR3 DNA, CDR3 protein. D genes are given only for firm matches. Where a row states a size, it is once, few, many or the class of an expanded clone; other rows omit it.

>NA|TRBJ2-1|NA|TRBV27
TGTGCCAGCAGTTTAAGTCAAACAGGGACCCCATACAATGAGCAGTTCTTC
CASSLSQTGTPYNEQFF
>NA|TRBJ2-5|NA|TRBV11-3
TGTGCCAGCAGCTTCAGGGCCGGGGAGACCCAGTACTTC
CASSFRAGETQYF
>NA|TRBJ1-5|NA|TRBV28
TGTGCCAGCAGCTTCGGGGGTGGGCATGACCCGACTTTT
CASSFGGGHDPTF
>NA|TRBJ1-2|NA|TRBV10-3
TGTGCCATCATGAGAAATATATTTGCGGGTGGCTACACCTTC
CAIMRNIFAGGYTF
>NA|TRBJ2-6|NA|TRBV9
TGTGCCAGCAGCGTAGCGGCAGCGCCCGGCTCTGGGGCCAACGTCCTGACTTTC
CASSVAAAPGSGANVLTF
>TRBD1|TRBJ2-1|NA|TRBV4-3
TGCGCCAGCAGCCGAGACAGGGGGTCTTACAATGAGCAGTTCTTC
CASSRDRGSYNEQFF
>TRBD2|TRBJ2-1|NA|TRBV19
TGTGCCAGTAGTACAGAACTAGCGGGGGGAGACAATGAGCAGTTCTTC
CASSTELAGGDNEQFF
>NA|TRBJ1-3|NA|TRBV28
TGTGCCAGCAGTCTAACTGGAAACACCATATATTTT
CASSLTGNTIYF
>TRBD1|TRBJ1-1|NA|TRBV7-8
TGTGCCAGCAGCCGAGGGGGACAGGGTAATCTGGGGACTGAAGCTTTCTTT
CASSRGGQGNLGTEAFF
>NA|TRBJ1-4|NA|TRBV30
TGTGCCTGGAGTCCCCGACAAACTAATGAAAAACTGTTTTTT
CAWSPRQTNEKLFF
>NA|TRBJ2-7|NA|TRBV6-1
TGTGCCAGCAGTGAAGAAGAGGGAAACTCCTACGAGCAGTACTTC
CASSEEEGNSYEQYF
>NA|TRBJ1-5|NA|TRBV30
TGTGCCTGGAGTCCACAGAGCAATCAGCCCCAGCATTTT
CAWSPQSNQPQHF
>TRBD1|TRBJ1-2|NA|TRBV6-6
TGTGCCAGCAGGGACCGGGACAGTCCGCTTCTTGGCTACACCTTC
CASRDRDSPLLGYTF
>TRBD1|TRBJ2-3|once|TRBV19
TGTGCCAGTAGTGCAGGGACAGCTATCACAGATACGCAGTATTTT
CASSAGTAITDTQYF
>NA|TRBJ2-1|NA|TRBV29-1
TGCAGCGTTGAAAATGGGAGTAGGTACAATGAGCAGTTCTTC
CSVENGSRYNEQFF
>NA|TRBJ1-4|NA|TRBV19
TGTGCCAGTCGTGACCAGGGCGGGGGTGAAAAACTGTTTTTT
CASRDQGGGEKLFF
>TRBD2|TRBJ2-7|NA|TRBV7-2
TGTGCCAGCAGACTAGCGGGAGGCTCCTACGAGCAGTACTTC
CASRLAGGSYEQYF
>NA|TRBJ2-3|NA|TRBV19
TGTGCCAGTAGTGAACTAGCAGATACGCAGTATTTT
CASSELADTQYF
>TRBD1|TRBJ2-3|NA|TRBV30
TGTGCCTGGAGACAGGGGTCAGATACGCAGTATTTT
CAWRQGSDTQYF